Listed here is a single TCR beta chain. The antigen remains unidentified. The data originate from a study of shared clonotypes between healthy human individuals. The study's findings and limits: Depth of sequencing was expected to influence donor clonotype sharing.

Naive CD8 cells comprised CD45RO-negative, CCR7-positively selected cells, excluding terminally differentiated effector memory CD45RA+ cells. The germline V gene encodes CDR1 GTSNPN and CDR2 SVGIG (reference sequence). CDR3 size: 13 residues. Unmatched junction bases numbered 4, after V lost 7 bases and J lost 5 bases. An even split of each subset's genomic DNA across several immunoSEQ plates was performed. Produced via immunoSEQ multiplex PCR; TCRdb's table is partial and in-frame only. The sample carries around 1,900,000 clones, about 93% recorded once. Source material: naive CD8+ T cells from PBMCs. The J gene is TRBJ2-1, the V gene TRBV30; 11 bases map to TRBD2. This clonotype was obtained from a man between 18 and 35 years old in good health. Some clones in this sample may be carry-over from other donors' samples. CDR3 sequence: CASGLAVDNEQFF. CDR3 coding DNA: TGTGCCTCGGGACTAGCGGTTGACAATGAGCAGTTCTTC.